One and the same sample provided the 28 T cell receptor beta chains below, sequenced in a study of cytomegalovirus exposure and HLA in healthy donors. PCR was performed using 60 Vbeta and 13 Jbeta primers. Repertoires were generated with immunoSEQ multiplex PCR, while TCRdb's copy carries only in-frame clones and drops some. The data show approximately 170,000 clones, with roughly 73% seen just once and around 3% held by the top ten. The material sequenced was PBMCs. Receptors were obtained from a female donor in good health and CMV-seronegative.

This chain joins TRBV13 and TRBJ2-5; 7 bases fit TRBD2. Germline trimming cut 2 bases from V and 10 bases from J; bases unmatched to any gene: 16. Germline lookup yields CDR1 PRHDT and CDR2 FYEKMQ (reference sequence). The CDR3 totals 16 residues. The CDR3, as DNA: TGTGCCAGCAGCTTAAGGGTTAAGTCTCCCGGGGAGGGCCAGTACTTC. It yields the protein CASSLRVKSPGEGQYF.

The chain combines TRBV4-3 with TRBJ2-3; TRBD1 matches 9 bases. J was trimmed by 4 bases and V by 0 bases; bases with no gene match: 14. CDR1 and CDR2 from the germline V gene are LGHNA and YSLEER. The CDR3 is 19 residues long. The CDR3 protein is CASSQDSTPGTGYADTQYF. In nucleotides, the CDR3 is TGCGCCAGCAGCCAAGATTCTACCCCCGGGACAGGGTATGCAGATACGCAGTATTTT.

The CDR3 here is CASSFSGEGNQPQHF. The CDR3 region has the DNA TGTGCCAGCAGTTTTTCGGGGGAGGGCAATCAGCCCCAGCATTTT. The chain combines TRBV27 with TRBJ1-5, with D possibly matching TRBD1 (5 bases). The CDR3 contains 15 residues. The germline V and J ends were trimmed by 3 bases and 2 bases, with 11 bases remaining between them. Germline V gives CDR1 MNHEY, CDR2 SMNVEV (reference sequence).

The chain joins TRBV5-1 to TRBJ1-4; 10 bases line up with TRBD1. V dropped 5 bases and J dropped 6; count of bases not matched to a gene: 4. This CDR3 spans 14 amino acids. CDR1 and CDR2 from the germline V gene are SGHRS and YFSETQ. CDR3 coding DNA: TGCGCCAGCAGAAGGGACAGGGGAGATGAAAAACTGTTTTTT. Translation: CASRRDRGDEKLFF.

The genes are TRBV5-1 and TRBJ2-1; 10 bases fit TRBD2. V dropped 1 base and J dropped 3; count of bases not matched to a gene: 10. CDR1 is SGHRS, CDR2 YFSETQ, per germline. The CDR3 runs to 18 residues. Here the CDR3 reads CASSLSPLSGGFYNEQFF. CDR3 in DNA: TGCGCCAGCAGCTTGAGTCCCCTTAGCGGGGGGTTCTACAATGAGCAGTTCTTC.

In this sample, this clone turned up a few times. Additional DNA sequences in this sample encode the identical CDR3. This CDR3 is CASSRTGGAYEQYF. The CDR3 region has the DNA TGTGCCAGCAGTCGAACGGGGGGGGCCTACGAGCAGTACTTC. The V and J genes are TRBV27 and TRBJ2-7; 8 nucleotides agree with TRBD2. Germline-derived CDR1 and CDR2 are MNHEY and SMNVEV (reference sequence). Trimming took 5 bases from V and 2 from J; bases not matched to a gene: 5. The CDR3 runs 14 residues.

This clone was seen a few times. The rearrangement links TRBV5-1 to TRBJ1-1; the D gene is possibly TRBD1 (5 bases). Between the trimmed V and J ends, which lost 1 base and 4 bases, there was a span of 11 bases. This CDR3 is 14 amino acids long. Germline V gene lookup returns CDR1 SGHRS and CDR2 YFSETQ. The CDR3 bases are TGCGCCAGCAGCTTGTCAGGGTCTACCACTGAAGCTTTCTTT. This codes for CASSLSGSTTEAFF.

V and J are TRBV5-1 and TRBJ1-5; 9 positions match TRBD1. CDR1 is SGHRS, CDR2 YFSETQ, per germline. The CDR3 is made up of 15 amino acids. The V segment lost 0 bases and the J segment 7 bases; nucleotides outside the gene matches: 5. The CDR3 loop is CASSLVTGGGQPQHF. The CDR3 nucleotides are TGCGCCAGCAGCTTGGTGACAGGGGGAGGACAGCCCCAGCATTTT.

In this sample, this clone turned up once. This CDR3 reads CASSLVPLYGYTF. CDR3 DNA: TGCGCCAGCAGCTTGGTTCCCCTCTATGGCTACACCTTC. This chain uses TRBV5-1 with TRBJ1-2; no clear D. The CDR3 length is 13 residues. Germline-derived CDR1 and CDR2 are SGHRS and YFSETQ. V lost 0 bases and J lost 4, with 7 bases in between.

J is TRBJ2-7 and V is TRBV6-5, with TRBD1 matching 10 bases. Germline-derived CDR1 and CDR2 are MNHEY and SVGAGI. V trimming: 7 bases; J trimming: 0 bases; junction bases outside the gene matches: 3. The CDR3 loop spans 14 amino acids. The CDR3 protein is CASTRTGGSYEQYF. The CDR3 region has the DNA TGTGCCAGCACTCGGACAGGGGGCTCCTACGAGCAGTACTTC.

The gene calls are TRBV7-2 and TRBJ2-1; 7 nucleotides agree with TRBD2. Per germline, CDR1 SGHTA and CDR2 FQGNSA. With V trimmed by 1 base and J by 0 bases, 6 bases remained unmatched. This CDR3 has 17 amino acids. The CDR3 here is CASSLEMGGTSYNEQFF. Here the CDR3 DNA reads TGTGCCAGCAGCTTAGAGATGGGGGGGACCTCCTACAATGAGCAGTTCTTC.

This chain joins TRBV7-3 and TRBJ2-1, with TRBD2 matching over 9 bases. From germline, CDR1 is SGHTA and CDR2 FQGTGA. This CDR3 comprises 14 residues. V was clipped by 3 bases and J by 8 bases; unmatched bases: 5. The CDR3 here is CASSFGGGVDEQFF. The CDR3 DNA follows: TGTGCCAGCAGCTTCGGCGGGGGGGTTGATGAGCAGTTCTTC.

This clone occurred a few times. This chain uses TRBV11-2 with TRBJ2-7, with 12 positions matching TRBD1. This CDR3 region has 16 residues. With V trimmed by 5 bases and J by 1 base, 6 bases remained unmatched. The germline CDR1 and CDR2 sequences are SGHAT and FQNNGV. In DNA, the CDR3 is TGTGCCAGCAGCGATCCGGGACAGGGGGCATCCTACGAGCAGTACTTC. This codes for CASSDPGQGASYEQYF.

The chain uses TRBV23-1 and TRBJ1-1; 8 bases map to TRBD1. TRBV23-1 is designated an ORF whose function remains uncertain. The V segment lost 0 bases and the J segment 3 bases; nucleotides outside the gene matches: 12. The CDR3 covers 18 residues. CDR3 bases: TGCGCCAGCAGTCAATCGCGGACAGGGATTGAAAATGACACTGAAGCTTTCTTT. Translating it yields CASSQSRTGIENDTEAFF.

This clone was observed a single time. The chain carries TRBV14 and TRBJ2-2; TRBD1 matches at 9 bases. The CDR3 sequence is 16 residues long. V lost 4 bases, J lost 0 bases, and 3 bases stayed unmatched. Germline CDR1 and CDR2: SGHDN and FVKESK. In DNA, the CDR3 is TGTGCCAGCAGCCGTTACAGGGGGCCGAACACCGGGGAGCTGTTTTTT. Protein sequence: CASSRYRGPNTGELFF.

J is TRBJ1-2 and V is TRBV30; 7 bases are shared with TRBD1. Germline values: CDR1 GTSNPN, CDR2 SVGIG (reference sequence). V dropped 0 bases and J dropped 2; count of bases not matched to a gene: 6. The length of the CDR3 is 15 residues. CDR3 DNA sequence: TGTGCCTGGAGTGTACAGATCAGGGGGAACTATGGCTACACCTTC. It is translated as CAWSVQIRGNYGYTF.

V and J are TRBV5-3 and TRBJ2-7, with TRBD1 matching 9 bases. TRBV5-3 is designated an ORF whose function remains uncertain. The CDR3 runs 15 residues. V lost 3 bases and J lost 1; bases outside the gene matches: 5. CDR3 sequence: CARSYGDRASYEQYF. The DNA of the CDR3 is TGTGCCAGAAGCTACGGGGACAGGGCTTCCTACGAGCAGTACTTC.

This clone was observed a handful of times. The rearrangement links TRBV5-1 to TRBJ2-5; D is unresolved. V dropped 2 bases and J dropped 4 bases, with 9 bases sitting between them. Germline CDR1 SGHRS, CDR2 YFSETQ. The CDR3 is 13 amino acids. CDR3 in amino acids: CASSLSGGETQYF. The CDR3 DNA is TGCGCCAGCAGCTTATCGGGTGGAGAGACCCAGTACTTC.

This clone was seen once. The chain combines TRBV30 with TRBJ1-4; TRBD1 matches at 8 bases. Per germline, CDR1 GTSNPN and CDR2 SVGIG (reference sequence). V gave up 0 bases and J gave up 3 bases; unmatched junction bases: 0. CDR3 length: 14 amino acids. The CDR3 reads CAWSVGQANEKLFF. CDR3 nucleotides: TGTGCCTGGAGTGTGGGACAGGCTAATGAAAAACTGTTTTTT.

The chain is built from TRBV4-2 and TRBJ2-1; 12 bases align to TRBD2. This CDR3 is built from 16 residues. Germline V gives CDR1 LGHNA, CDR2 YNFKEQ. V trimming: 4 bases; J trimming: 4 bases; junction bases outside the gene matches: 5. In nucleotides, the CDR3 is TGTGCCAGCAGCCCCGGGACTAGCGGGCCGTACAATGAGCAGTTCTTC. Residues: CASSPGTSGPYNEQFF.

The sample holds a few counts of this clone. The chain links TRBV6-5 to TRBJ2-1, with TRBD2 matching over 11 bases. This CDR3 contains 15 residues. V lost 5 bases to trimming and J lost 4 bases; unmatched junction nucleotides: 4. The germline V gene encodes CDR1 MNHEY and CDR2 SVGAGI. The CDR3 reads CASSQLAGGYNEQFF. The CDR3 nucleotides read TGTGCCAGCAGTCAATTAGCGGGGGGGTACAATGAGCAGTTCTTC.

The V gene is TRBV19, the J gene TRBJ2-2, with 9 bases fitting TRBD1. The junction had 5 bases not matched to a gene; V was cut back by 4 bases and J by 2 bases. The CDR3 sequence is 16 residues long. Germline CDR1 reads LNHDA; CDR2 reads SQIVND (reference sequence). CDR3 loop: CASSRGQGRNTGELFF. The CDR3 DNA reads as TGTGCCAGTAGTAGAGGACAGGGGAGAAACACCGGGGAGCTGTTTTTT.

This rearrangement joins TRBV28 to TRBJ2-4; 9 nucleotides align to TRBD2. This CDR3 has 14 amino acids. V shed 6 bases and J 6 bases; nucleotides not matched to a gene: 6. Germline loops: CDR1 MDHEN, CDR2 SYDVKM. CDR3 protein: CASSGGRAVNIQYF. CDR3 nucleotide sequence: TGTGCCAGCAGCGGCGGGAGGGCCGTAAACATTCAGTACTTC. Full variable domain (missing parts from reference TRBV28 and TRBJ2-4): DVKVTQSSRYLVKRTGEKVFLECVQDMDHENMFWYRQDPGLGLRLIYFSYDVKMKEKGDIPEGYSVSREKKERFSLILESASTNQTSMYLCASSGGRAVNIQYFGAGTRLSVL.

CDR3 region: CASSTRGGIEYGYTF. CDR3 sequence (DNA): TGTGCCAGCAGCACCAGGGGTGGGATCGAATATGGCTACACCTTC. The chain recombines TRBV13 with TRBJ1-2; possible D gene TRBD1, 6 bases. The V gene's germline CDR1 is PRHDT and CDR2 FYEKMQ (reference sequence). The CDR3 is 15 amino acids. Trimming removed 5 bases at V and 5 bases at J, with 18 bases between.

V usage is TRBV11-2 and J usage is TRBJ1-1; 7 nucleotides align to TRBD1. V dropped 5 bases and J dropped 0; count of bases not matched to a gene: 9. Germline V lookup: CDR1 SGHAT, CDR2 FQNNGV. CDR3 length: 16 amino acids. The CDR3 is CASSPNSGQMNTEAFF. The CDR3 DNA reads TGTGCCAGCAGCCCAAACTCGGGACAGATGAACACTGAAGCTTTCTTT.

This clone was detected only a few times. The chain recombines TRBV25-1 with TRBJ1-1; 12 positions agree with TRBD1. This CDR3 contains 16 residues. CDR1 is MGHDK and CDR2 is SYGVNS in the germline V gene. Trimming took 1 base from V and 9 from J; bases not matched to a gene: 9. The CDR3 loop reads CASSEFFPGTGGKAFF. The CDR3 region has the DNA TGTGCCAGCAGTGAATTTTTTCCCGGGACAGGGGGCAAAGCTTTCTTT.

The CDR3 region has the DNA TGTGCCAGCAGTTTTCGGACTAGCAGGATAGGTGAGCAGTTCTTC. This gives the protein CASSFRTSRIGEQFF. The gene calls are TRBV28 and TRBJ2-1, with TRBD2 matching over 8 bases. The ends lost 3 bases at V and 9 bases at J; junction bases unmatched: 10. Germline-derived CDR1 and CDR2 are MDHEN and SYDVKM. The CDR3 has 15 residues.

CDR3 sequence reads: CASRPTGANVLTF. In nucleotides, the CDR3 is TGTGCCAGCAGGCCTACCGGGGCCAACGTCCTGACTTTC. This chain connects TRBV25-1 to TRBJ2-6, with no clear D. V was cut by 6 bases and J by 4 bases, with 7 bases left in between. The CDR3 consists of 13 residues. CDR1 is MGHDK, CDR2 SYGVNS, per germline. The whole variable domain, remainder taken from reference TRBV25-1 and TRBJ2-6, is EADIYQTPRYLVIGTGKKITLECSQTMGHDKMYWYQQDPGMELHLIHYSYGVNSTEKGDLSSESTVSRIRTEHFPLTLESARPSHTSQYLCASRPTGANVLTFGAGSRLTVL.